Sequencing of this TCR beta chain was carried out in a study of cytomegalovirus exposure and HLA in healthy donors. Trimming took off 9 bases at V and 7 bases at J, with 10 bases between the two ends. The CDR3 is made up of 11 amino acids. The germline CDR1 and CDR2 sequences are SGHTA and FQGNSA. Broader study findings: Specific recognition of CMV antigens was confirmed in vitro for three chains (all CMV-associated).

Donors came from a validation cohort of 90 to 150 subjects, distinct from the first 666-subject cohort. Comments on this clone: What it binds is unknown.

Assay used: immunoSEQ multiplex PCR; TCRdb lists only in-frame clones, some missing. Among 100,000 to 150,000 clones listed, 89% were seen once. The sample comprised PBMCs. The chain has TRBV7-2 and TRBJ2-1, with D tentatively TRBD2 (5 bases). This TCR came from a young woman in good health and CMV-seronegative. CDR3 DNA sequence: TGTGCCAGTAGCGAGTGGAATGAGCAGTTCTTC. Protein sequence: CASSEWNEQFF.